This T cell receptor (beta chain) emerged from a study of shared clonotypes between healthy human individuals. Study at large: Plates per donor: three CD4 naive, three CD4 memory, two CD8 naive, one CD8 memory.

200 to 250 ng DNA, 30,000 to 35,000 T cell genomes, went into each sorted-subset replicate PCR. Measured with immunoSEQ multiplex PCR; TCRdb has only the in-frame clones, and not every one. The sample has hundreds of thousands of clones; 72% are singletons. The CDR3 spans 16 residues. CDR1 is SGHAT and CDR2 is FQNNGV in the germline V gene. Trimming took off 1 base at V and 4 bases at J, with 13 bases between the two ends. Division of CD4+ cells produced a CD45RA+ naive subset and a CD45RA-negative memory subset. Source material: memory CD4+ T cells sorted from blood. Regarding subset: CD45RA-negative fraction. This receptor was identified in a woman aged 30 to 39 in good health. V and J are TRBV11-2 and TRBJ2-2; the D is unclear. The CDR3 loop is CASSLVSAVTTGELFF. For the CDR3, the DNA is TGTGCCAGCAGCTTAGTATCGGCGGTTACCACCGGGGAGCTGTTTTTT.